This TCR beta chain is drawn from a study of shared clonotypes between healthy human individuals. Study context: Ranging from 18 to 49 in age, donors were a couple of women and a few men. CD4 naive and memory got three plates each, CD8 naive two, CD8 memory one.

Per the authors' pipeline: Filtering of immunoSEQ junctional sequences could not match full-length read filtering. TCRdb keeps only in-frame clones here, not all; method: immunoSEQ multiplex PCR. D and trimming come from the DNA, and the V and J calls and clone size come from that table. The sample shows 750,000 to 1,000,000 clones, around 92% of them seen only once. The germline gives CDR1 SGHVS, CDR2 FQNEAQ. After removal of 6 bases from V and 4 bases from J, the junction contained 9 bases not matched to a gene. This CDR3 has 15 residues. Positively selected for CCR7, the CD45RO-negative cells used as naive CD8 cells excluded terminally differentiated effector memory CD45RA+ cells. There were no recent acute infections or vaccinations among the donors, who were healthy HIV-negative adults.

The sequence was collected from a man aged 30 to 45 in good health. The specimen was naive CD8+ T cells sorted from blood. V usage is TRBV7-8 and J usage is TRBJ2-7; the match to TRBD2 covers 10 bases. The DNA of the CDR3 is TGTGCCAGCAGATGGAGGCTAGCGGGAGCTTACGAGCAGTACTTC. The encoded protein is CASRWRLAGAYEQYF.